This T cell receptor (beta chain) stems from a study of cytomegalovirus exposure and HLA in healthy donors. At the time of sampling, donors were nominally healthy, though unrecorded immune exposures were likely. With 60 Vbeta and 13 Jbeta primers, the PCR was carried out. TCRdb's table, derived via immunoSEQ multiplex PCR, lists solely in-frame clones and lacks some. The data contain more than 100,000 clones, more than 75% of them seen just once; the ten biggest clones take up 0.9% to 1.2%. The sequence was collected from a male donor in good health and CMV-seronegative. Source material: PBMCs.

Written as DNA, the CDR3 is TGTGCCAGTAGTATAGACGGGGAGGAAACCGGGGAGCTGTTTTTT. The encoded protein is CASSIDGEETGELFF. V and J are TRBV19 and TRBJ2-2, with D perhaps TRBD2 (6 bases). The CDR3 sequence is 15 residues long. With 0 bases removed from V and 5 bases from J, the gap between germline ends came to 10 bases. The V gene's germline CDR1 is LNHDA and CDR2 SQIVND (reference sequence).